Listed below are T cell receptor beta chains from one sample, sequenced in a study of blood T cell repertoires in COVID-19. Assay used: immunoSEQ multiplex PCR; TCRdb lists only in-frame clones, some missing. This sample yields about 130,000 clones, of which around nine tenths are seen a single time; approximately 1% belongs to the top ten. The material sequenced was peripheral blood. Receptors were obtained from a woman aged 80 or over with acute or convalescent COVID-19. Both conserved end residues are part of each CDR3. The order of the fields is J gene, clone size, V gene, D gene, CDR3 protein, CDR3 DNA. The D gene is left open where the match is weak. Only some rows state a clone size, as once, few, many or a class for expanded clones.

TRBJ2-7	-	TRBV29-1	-	CSISFNPGSYYEQYF	TGCAGCATCTCCTTTAATCCGGGATCCTACTACGAGCAGTACTTC
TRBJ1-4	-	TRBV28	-	CASRSIGRLNEKLFF	TGTGCCAGCAGGAGCATCGGGAGATTAAATGAAAAACTGTTTTTT
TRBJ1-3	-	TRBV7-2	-	CASSLSGSGNTIYF	TGTGCCAGCAGCTTGTCCGGCTCTGGAAACACCATATATTTT
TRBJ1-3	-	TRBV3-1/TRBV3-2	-	CASSQGPLTGNTIYF	TGTGCCAGCAGCCAAGGTCCTTTAACTGGAAACACCATATATTTT
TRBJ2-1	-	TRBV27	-	CASYQNLLVPAFF	TGTGCCAGTTACCAAAATTTGCTAGTACCTGCGTTCTTC
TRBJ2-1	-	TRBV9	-	CASSVVPFNNEQFF	TGTGCCAGCAGCGTAGTTCCCTTTAACAATGAGCAGTTCTTC
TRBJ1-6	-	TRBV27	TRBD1	CASRPTGAQNSPLHF	TGTGCCAGCAGGCCGACAGGGGCTCAAAATTCACCCCTCCACTTT
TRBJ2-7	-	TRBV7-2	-	CASSSGSPGLSGVQYF	TGTGCCAGCAGCTCGGGCTCACCGGGGCTCTCGGGGGTGCAGTACTTC
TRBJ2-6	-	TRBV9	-	CASSVQAISSGANVLTF	TGTGCCAGCAGCGTGCAGGCTATTAGCTCTGGGGCCAACGTCCTGACTTTC
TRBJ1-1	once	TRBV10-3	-	CAISESSQNTEAFF	TGTGCCATCAGTGAGTCGAGTCAGAACACTGAAGCTTTCTTT
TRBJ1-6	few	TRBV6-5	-	CASGNGGGRSPLHF	TGTGCCAGCGGCAATGGCGGGGGTCGATCACCCCTCCACTTT
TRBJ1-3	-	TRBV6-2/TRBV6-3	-	CASSYSGPGSGNTIYF	TGTGCCAGCAGTTACAGCGGGCCAGGCTCTGGAAACACCATATATTTT